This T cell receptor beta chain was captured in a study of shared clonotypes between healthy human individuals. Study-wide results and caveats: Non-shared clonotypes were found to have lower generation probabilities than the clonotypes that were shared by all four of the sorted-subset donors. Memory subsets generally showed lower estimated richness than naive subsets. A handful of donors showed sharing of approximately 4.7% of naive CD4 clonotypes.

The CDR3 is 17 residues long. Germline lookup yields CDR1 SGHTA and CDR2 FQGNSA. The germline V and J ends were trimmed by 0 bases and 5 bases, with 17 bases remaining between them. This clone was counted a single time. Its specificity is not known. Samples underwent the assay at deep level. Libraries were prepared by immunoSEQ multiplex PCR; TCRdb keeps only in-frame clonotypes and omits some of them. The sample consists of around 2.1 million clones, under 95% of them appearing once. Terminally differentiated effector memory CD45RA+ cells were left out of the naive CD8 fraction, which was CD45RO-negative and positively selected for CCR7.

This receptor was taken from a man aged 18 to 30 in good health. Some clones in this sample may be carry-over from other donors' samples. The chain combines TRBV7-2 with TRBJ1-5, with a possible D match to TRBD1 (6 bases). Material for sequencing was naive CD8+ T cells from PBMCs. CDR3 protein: CASSLAYHREGDQPQHF. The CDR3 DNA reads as TGTGCCAGCAGCTTAGCGTATCACAGGGAGGGTGATCAGCCCCAGCATTTT.